These T cell receptor beta chains were read from a single sample in a study of CD8+ T cells in alopecia areata. Profiling relied on immunoSEQ multiplex PCR, and the TCRdb table lists in-frame clones only, not all of them. The sample lists approximately 120,000 clones, about 46% occurring once. Sequencing input: NKG2D-low CD8+ T cells sorted from blood. These receptors originate from a human donor with alopecia areata. CDR3s include the opening cysteine and the closing phenylalanine or tryptophan. A D gene is named only where the DNA matches it firmly. Clone sizes are given selectively: once, few, many, or a class where the clone is expanded.

J: TRBJ2-3; V: TRBV2; D: NA; size: NA; DNA: TGTGCCAGCTTCACAGATACGCAGTATTTT; CDR3: CASFTDTQYF
J: TRBJ2-7; V: TRBV28; D: NA; size: NA; DNA: TGTGCCAGCAGCTACCACTACGAGCAGTACTTC; CDR3: CASSYHYEQYF
J: TRBJ1-5; V: TRBV10-1; D: NA; size: few; DNA: TGCGCCAGCAGTGATGGGAATCAGCCCCAGCATTTT; CDR3: CASSDGNQPQHF
J: TRBJ1-3; V: TRBV30; D: NA; size: once; DNA: TGTGCCTGGAGTAGGGGGAGCTCTGGAAACACCATATATTTT; CDR3: CAWSRGSSGNTIYF
J: TRBJ2-7; V: TRBV29-1; D: TRBD1; size: NA; DNA: TGCAGCGTTGAAGACGGGGTCCAGGGGGCCCTCTACGAGCAGTACTTC; CDR3: CSVEDGVQGALYEQYF
J: TRBJ2-7; V: TRBV29-1; D: NA; size: NA; DNA: TGCAGCGTTGAAATGGGACAACTCTACGAGCAGTACTTC; CDR3: CSVEMGQLYEQYF
J: TRBJ1-5; V: TRBV5-1; D: NA; size: NA; DNA: TGCGCCAGCAGCTTGGGGCAGGGCTTTCAGCCCCAGCATTTT; CDR3: CASSLGQGFQPQHF
J: TRBJ2-3; V: TRBV9; D: TRBD1; size: NA; DNA: TGTGCCAGCAGCGTAGCTGGGACAGGGGGCGGAGATACGCAGTATTTT; CDR3: CASSVAGTGGGDTQYF
J: TRBJ2-7; V: TRBV29-1; D: TRBD1; size: few; DNA: TGCAGCGCAGCATTCCGGGACAGGGGTTTCGAGCAGTACTTC; CDR3: CSAAFRDRGFEQYF
J: TRBJ2-1; V: TRBV2; D: NA; size: NA; DNA: TGTGCCAGCGATGAGCAGTTCTTC; CDR3: CASDEQFF
J: TRBJ2-6; V: TRBV4-1; D: NA; size: few; DNA: TGCGCCAGCAGCCAAGATGGGGGCGCTGGGGCCAACGTCCTGACTTTC; CDR3: CASSQDGGAGANVLTF
J: TRBJ2-2; V: TRBV7-2; D: TRBD2; size: NA; DNA: TGTGCCAGCAGCTCGAGCGGGGAGAACACCGGGGAGCTGTTTTTT; CDR3: CASSSSGENTGELFF
J: TRBJ2-5; V: TRBV29-1; D: NA; size: few; DNA: TGCAGCGTTGCGATGGAGATCCAAGAGACCCAGTACTTC; CDR3: CSVAMEIQETQYF
J: TRBJ2-7; V: TRBV27; D: NA; size: NA; DNA: TGTGCCAGCAGCCTTGGGTACGGTCACACCTCCGAGCAGTACTTC; CDR3: CASSLGYGHTSEQYF
J: TRBJ2-5; V: TRBV28; D: TRBD2; size: few; DNA: TGTGCCAGCAGTTTCGGGACTAGAATCGGCCAAGAGACCCAGTACTTC; CDR3: CASSFGTRIGQETQYF
J: TRBJ1-5; V: TRBV7-9; D: NA; size: few; DNA: TGTGCCAGCAGCTTAGCTGGGAGCAATCAGCCCCAGCATTTT; CDR3: CASSLAGSNQPQHF
J: TRBJ1-1; V: TRBV29-1; D: NA; size: NA; DNA: TGCAGCGTTGGGGAAGCGAGCACTGAAGCTTTCTTT; CDR3: CSVGEASTEAFF
J: TRBJ2-7; V: TRBV30; D: NA; size: once; DNA: TGTGCCTGGAGTATTCAGGGGATCTACGAGCAGTACTTC; CDR3: CAWSIQGIYEQYF
J: TRBJ2-7; V: TRBV6-5; D: NA; size: few; DNA: TGTGCCAGCAGTTCCGGGTCGGGCGTTTCCGAGCAGTACTTC; CDR3: CASSSGSGVSEQYF
J: TRBJ1-2; V: TRBV7-9; D: NA; size: NA; DNA: TGTGCCAGCAGCCTAACGACAGCCTATGGCTACACCTTC; CDR3: CASSLTTAYGYTF
J: TRBJ1-2; V: TRBV27; D: NA; size: once; DNA: TGTGCCAGCAGTTTATCGCCCCTCCGGGGCCTCTATGGCTACACCTTC; CDR3: CASSLSPLRGLYGYTF
J: TRBJ2-7; V: TRBV2; D: TRBD2; size: NA; DNA: TGTGCCAGCAGAGAACTAGCGGCGAGCTCCTACGAGCAGTACTTC; CDR3: CASRELAASSYEQYF
J: TRBJ2-2; V: TRBV29-1; D: NA; size: NA; DNA: TGCAGCGTTGGTCAGGGGAAGGCCGGGGAGCTGTTTTTT; CDR3: CSVGQGKAGELFF
J: TRBJ2-7; V: TRBV28; D: TRBD1; size: NA; DNA: TGTGCCAGCCGAACAGGGGAACCTCCCTACGAGCAGTACTTC; CDR3: CASRTGEPPYEQYF
J: TRBJ1-1; V: TRBV27; D: NA; size: few; DNA: TGTGCCAGCAGTTTACGGGAACAGAACACTGAAGCTTTCTTT; CDR3: CASSLREQNTEAFF
J: TRBJ2-7; V: TRBV29-1; D: NA; size: NA; DNA: TGCAGCGTTGAAGATGGGGGCGGTTCCGAGCAGTACTTC; CDR3: CSVEDGGGSEQYF
J: TRBJ2-7; V: TRBV4-3; D: NA; size: NA; DNA: TGCGCCAGCAGCCTCACCGACAGCTACGAGCAGTACTTC; CDR3: CASSLTDSYEQYF
J: TRBJ1-6; V: TRBV4-1; D: NA; size: NA; DNA: TGCGCCAGCAGCCAGCTAGATGGTCAAAGCTCCTATAATTCACCCCTCCACTTT; CDR3: CASSQLDGQSSYNSPLHF
J: TRBJ2-3; V: TRBV5-4; D: NA; size: NA; DNA: TGTGCCAGCAGCTTGGGCAGATGGGAGTATTTT; CDR3: CASSLGRWEYF
J: TRBJ1-2; V: TRBV9; D: NA; size: NA; DNA: TGTGCCAGCAGCGTAGCTGAAGATTATGGCTACACCTTC; CDR3: CASSVAEDYGYTF
J: TRBJ2-7; V: TRBV27; D: NA; size: NA; DNA: TGTGCCAGCAGTTTATCGGGGGCCAACGAGCAGTACTTC; CDR3: CASSLSGANEQYF
J: TRBJ1-2; V: TRBV20-1; D: NA; size: few; DNA: TGCAGTGCTAGAGACCTCTTCTACACCTTC; CDR3: CSARDLFYTF
J: TRBJ2-7; V: TRBV27; D: NA; size: NA; DNA: TGTGCCAGCATAGGGTTGACAGGACAAGAGGGCGGATACGAGCAGTACTTC; CDR3: CASIGLTGQEGGYEQYF
J: TRBJ2-2; V: TRBV30; D: NA; size: NA; DNA: TGTGCCTGGAGTGTATCTAGGAACGGGGAGCTGTTTTTT; CDR3: CAWSVSRNGELFF
J: TRBJ1-1; V: TRBV29-1; D: TRBD1; size: NA; DNA: TGCAGCGTGGACAGGGCTGCTGAAGCTTTCTTT; CDR3: CSVDRAAEAFF
J: TRBJ2-7; V: TRBV29-1; D: NA; size: NA; DNA: TGCAGCGTCCGGACGGACCCCTACGAGCAGTACTTC; CDR3: CSVRTDPYEQYF
J: TRBJ1-1; V: TRBV29-1; D: NA; size: NA; DNA: TGCAGCCCCAGGGGACCAGAAAACACTGAAGCTTTCTTT; CDR3: CSPRGPENTEAFF
J: TRBJ2-1; V: TRBV29-1; D: NA; size: few; DNA: TGCAGCACGGGTACAGCGAGGGGGTACAATGAGCAGTTCTTC; CDR3: CSTGTARGYNEQFF
J: TRBJ2-3; V: TRBV29-1; D: TRBD2; size: few; DNA: TGCAGCGGCTCGGGACTAGGGAGCACAGATACGCAGTATTTT; CDR3: CSGSGLGSTDTQYF
J: TRBJ2-7; V: TRBV27; D: TRBD2; size: once; DNA: TGTGCCAGCAGTCCCGACGTTAGCGGGACAACCCCCTACGAGCAGTACTTC; CDR3: CASSPDVSGTTPYEQYF
J: TRBJ2-1; V: TRBV5-4; D: NA; size: NA; DNA: TGTGCCAGCAGCTTAGTGGGGGGTACCAATGAGCAGTTCTTC; CDR3: CASSLVGGTNEQFF
J: TRBJ2-7; V: TRBV5-1; D: NA; size: NA; DNA: TGCGCCAGCAGCCTGGGATACGAGCAGTACTTC; CDR3: CASSLGYEQYF
J: TRBJ1-2; V: TRBV29-1; D: NA; size: few; DNA: TGCAGCTCTGATGGGGCCTATGGCTACACCTTC; CDR3: CSSDGAYGYTF
J: TRBJ2-1; V: TRBV27; D: NA; size: NA; DNA: TGTGCCAGCAGTTTAGCAGACGAGCAGTTCTTC; CDR3: CASSLADEQFF
J: TRBJ2-6; V: TRBV28; D: NA; size: few; DNA: TGTGCCAGCAGCCGGGGCCCTTCTGGGGCCAACGTCCTGACTTTC; CDR3: CASSRGPSGANVLTF
J: TRBJ2-3; V: TRBV29-1; D: NA; size: few; DNA: TGCAGCGTTTACGCAGATACGCAGTATTTT; CDR3: CSVYADTQYF
J: TRBJ2-1; V: TRBV7-9; D: TRBD2; size: few; DNA: TGTGCCAGCAGCTTAGATAGGGGACTAGCGGGGAGCTCCTACAATGAGCAGTTCTTC; CDR3: CASSLDRGLAGSSYNEQFF